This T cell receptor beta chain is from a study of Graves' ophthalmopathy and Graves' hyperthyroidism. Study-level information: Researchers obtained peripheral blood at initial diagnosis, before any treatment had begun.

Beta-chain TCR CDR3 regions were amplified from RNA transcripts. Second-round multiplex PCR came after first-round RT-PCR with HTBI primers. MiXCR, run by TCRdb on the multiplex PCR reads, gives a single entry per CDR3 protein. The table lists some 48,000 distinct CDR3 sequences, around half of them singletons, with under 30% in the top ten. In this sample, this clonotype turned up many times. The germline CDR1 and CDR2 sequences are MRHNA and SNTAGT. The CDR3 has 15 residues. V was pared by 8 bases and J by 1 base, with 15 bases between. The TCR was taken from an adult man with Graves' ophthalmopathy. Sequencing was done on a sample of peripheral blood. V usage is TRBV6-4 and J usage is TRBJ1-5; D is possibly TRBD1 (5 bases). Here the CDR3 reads CASGLGGPSNQPQHF. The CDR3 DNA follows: TGTGCCAGCGGACTCGGGGGTCCAAGCAATCAGCCCCAGCATTTT.